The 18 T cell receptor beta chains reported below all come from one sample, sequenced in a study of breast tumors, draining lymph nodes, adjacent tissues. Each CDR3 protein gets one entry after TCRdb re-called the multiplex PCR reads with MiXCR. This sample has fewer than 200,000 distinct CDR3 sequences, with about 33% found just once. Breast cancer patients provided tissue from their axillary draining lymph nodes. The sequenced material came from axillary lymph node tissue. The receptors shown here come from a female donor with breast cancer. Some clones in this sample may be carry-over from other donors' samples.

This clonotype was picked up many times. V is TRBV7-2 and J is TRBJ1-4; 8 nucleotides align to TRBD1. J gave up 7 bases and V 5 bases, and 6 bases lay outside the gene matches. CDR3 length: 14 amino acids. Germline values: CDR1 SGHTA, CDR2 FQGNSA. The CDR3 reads CASSLGTGFEKLFF. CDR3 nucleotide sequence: TGTGCCAGCAGCCTCGGGACAGGTTTTGAAAAACTGTTTTTT. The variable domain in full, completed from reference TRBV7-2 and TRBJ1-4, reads GAGVSQSPSNKVTEKGKDVELRCDPISGHTALYWYRQSLGQGLEFLIYFQGNSAPDKSGLPSDRFSAERTGGSVSTLTIQRTQQEDSAVYLCASSLGTGFEKLFFGSGTQLSVL.

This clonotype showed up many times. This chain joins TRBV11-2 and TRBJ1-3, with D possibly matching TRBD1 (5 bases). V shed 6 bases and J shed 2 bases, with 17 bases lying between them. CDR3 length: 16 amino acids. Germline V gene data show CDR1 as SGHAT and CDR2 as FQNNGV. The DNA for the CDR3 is TGTGCCAGCAGTACAAGACTAGGGGAAACTGGAAACACCATATATTTT. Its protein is CASSTRLGETGNTIYF.

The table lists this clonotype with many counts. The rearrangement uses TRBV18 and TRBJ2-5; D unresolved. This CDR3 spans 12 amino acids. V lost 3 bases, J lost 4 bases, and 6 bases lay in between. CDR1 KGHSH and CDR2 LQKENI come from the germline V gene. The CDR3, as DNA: TGTGCCAGCTCACCGGAGAGAGAGACCCAGTACTTC. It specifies CASSPERETQYF. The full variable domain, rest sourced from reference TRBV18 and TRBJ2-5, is NAGVMQNPRHLVRRRGQEARLRCSPMKGHSHVYWYRQLPEEGLKFMVYLQKENIIDESGMPKERFSAEFPKEGPSILRIQQVVRGDSAAYFCASSPERETQYFGPGTRLLVL.

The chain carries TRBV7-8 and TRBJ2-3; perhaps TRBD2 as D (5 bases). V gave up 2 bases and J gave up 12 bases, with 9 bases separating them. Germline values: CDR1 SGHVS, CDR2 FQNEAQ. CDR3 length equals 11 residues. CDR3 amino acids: CASSLRTGQYF. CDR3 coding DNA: TGTGCCAGCAGCTTACGGACTGGACAGTATTTT.

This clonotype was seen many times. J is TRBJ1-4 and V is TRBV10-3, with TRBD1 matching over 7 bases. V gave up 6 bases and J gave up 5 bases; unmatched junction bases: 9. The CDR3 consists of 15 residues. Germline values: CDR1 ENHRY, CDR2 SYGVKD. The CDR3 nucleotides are TGTGCCATCAGCGATCACGGGACAGAGAATGAAAAACTGTTTTTT. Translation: CAISDHGTENEKLFF.

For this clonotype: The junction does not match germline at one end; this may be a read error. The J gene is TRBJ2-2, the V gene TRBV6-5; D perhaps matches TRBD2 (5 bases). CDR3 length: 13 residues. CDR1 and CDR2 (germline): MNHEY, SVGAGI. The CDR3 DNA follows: TGTGCCAGCTGTTACACGAATGCCGGGGAGCTGCTTTTT. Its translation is CASCYTNAGELLF.

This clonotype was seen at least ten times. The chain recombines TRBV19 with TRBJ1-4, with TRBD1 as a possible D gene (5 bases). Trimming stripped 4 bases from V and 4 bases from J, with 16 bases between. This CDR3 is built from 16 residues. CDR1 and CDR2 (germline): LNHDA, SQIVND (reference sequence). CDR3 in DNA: TGTGCCAGTAGTACGAAGCAGGGCAGAGATAATGAAAAACTGTTTTTT. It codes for CASSTKQGRDNEKLFF.

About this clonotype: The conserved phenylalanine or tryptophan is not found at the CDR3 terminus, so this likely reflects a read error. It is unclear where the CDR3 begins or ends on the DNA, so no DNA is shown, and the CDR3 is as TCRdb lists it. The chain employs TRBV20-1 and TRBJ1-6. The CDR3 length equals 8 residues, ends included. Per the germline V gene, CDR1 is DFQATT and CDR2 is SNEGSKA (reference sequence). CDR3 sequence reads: CSARSLRV.

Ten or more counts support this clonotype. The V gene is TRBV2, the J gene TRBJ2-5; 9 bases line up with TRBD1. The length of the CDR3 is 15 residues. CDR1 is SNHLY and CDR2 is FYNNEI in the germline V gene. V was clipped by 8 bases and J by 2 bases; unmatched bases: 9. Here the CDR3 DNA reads TGTGCCAGCTGTGGACAGGGGCTCAATCAAGAGACCCAGTACTTC. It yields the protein CASCGQGLNQETQYF.

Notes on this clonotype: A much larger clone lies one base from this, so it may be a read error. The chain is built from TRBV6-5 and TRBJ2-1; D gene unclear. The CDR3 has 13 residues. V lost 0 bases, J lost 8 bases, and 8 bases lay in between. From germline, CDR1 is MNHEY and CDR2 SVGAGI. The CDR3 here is CASSYSSGDEQFF. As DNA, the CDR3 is TGTGCCAGCAGTTACTCCTCCGGCGATGAGCAGTTCTTC.

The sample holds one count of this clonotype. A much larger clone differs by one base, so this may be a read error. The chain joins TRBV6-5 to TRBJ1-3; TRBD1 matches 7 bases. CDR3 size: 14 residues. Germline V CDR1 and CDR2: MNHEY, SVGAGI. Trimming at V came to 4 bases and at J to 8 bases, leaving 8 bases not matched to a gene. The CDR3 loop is CASSCSDRVHTIYF. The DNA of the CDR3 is TGTGCCAGCAGTTGCTCCGACAGGGTGCACACCATATATTTT.

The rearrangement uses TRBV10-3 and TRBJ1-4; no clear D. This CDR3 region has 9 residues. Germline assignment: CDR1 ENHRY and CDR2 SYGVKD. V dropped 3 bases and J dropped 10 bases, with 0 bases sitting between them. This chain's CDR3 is CAISEKLFF. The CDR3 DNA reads TGTGCCATCAGTGAAAAACTGTTTTTT.

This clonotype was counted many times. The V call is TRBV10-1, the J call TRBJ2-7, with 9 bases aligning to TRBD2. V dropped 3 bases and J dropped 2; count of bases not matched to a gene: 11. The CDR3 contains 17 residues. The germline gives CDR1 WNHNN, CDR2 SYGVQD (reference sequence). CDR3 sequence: CASSEGPAGGLAYEQYF. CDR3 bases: TGCGCCAGCAGTGAAGGGCCAGCGGGGGGCTTGGCCTACGAGCAGTACTTC.

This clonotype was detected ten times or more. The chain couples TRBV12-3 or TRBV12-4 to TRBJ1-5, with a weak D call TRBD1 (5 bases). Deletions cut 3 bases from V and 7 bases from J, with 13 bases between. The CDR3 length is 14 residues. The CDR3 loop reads CASSFGRVGQPQHF. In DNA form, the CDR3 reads TGTGCCAGCAGTTTCGGCAGGGTCGGCCAGCCCCAGCATTTT.

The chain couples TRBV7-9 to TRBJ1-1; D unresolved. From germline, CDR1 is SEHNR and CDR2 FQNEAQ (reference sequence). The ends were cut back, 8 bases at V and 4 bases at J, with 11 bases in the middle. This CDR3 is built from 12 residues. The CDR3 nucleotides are TGTGCCAGCTCGATTTCGGCCACTGAAGCTTTCTTT. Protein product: CASSISATEAFF.

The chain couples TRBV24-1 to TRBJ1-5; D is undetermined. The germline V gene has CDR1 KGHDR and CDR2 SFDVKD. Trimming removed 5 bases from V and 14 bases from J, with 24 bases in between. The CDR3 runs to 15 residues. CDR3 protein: CATSVKGLGLIYEHF. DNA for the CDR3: TGTGCCACCAGTGTTAAAGGTTTAGGACTAATCTACGAGCATTTT.

The CDR3, as DNA: TGTGCCAGCAGTTTAAGCGGACTAGCGGGAACCTCCTACGAGCAGTACTTC. Translating it yields CASSLSGLAGTSYEQYF. This chain connects TRBV27 to TRBJ2-7; TRBD2 matches 12 bases. Germline V gene sequence: CDR1 MNHEY, CDR2 SMNVEV (reference sequence). The CDR3 contains 17 residues. The trim removed 2 bases at V and 0 bases at J, leaving 5 bases unmatched.

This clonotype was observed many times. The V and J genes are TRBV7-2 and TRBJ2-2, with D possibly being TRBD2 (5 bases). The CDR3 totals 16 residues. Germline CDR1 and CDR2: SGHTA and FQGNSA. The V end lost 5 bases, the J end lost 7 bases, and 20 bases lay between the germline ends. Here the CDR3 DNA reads TGTGCCAGCAGCCCTATGATGCGAGGCGCGGGCGGGGAGCTGTTTTTT. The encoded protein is CASSPMMRGAGGELFF. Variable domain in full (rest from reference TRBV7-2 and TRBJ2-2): GAGVSQSPSNKVTEKGKDVELRCDPISGHTALYWYRQSLGQGLEFLIYFQGNSAPDKSGLPSDRFSAERTGGSVSTLTIQRTQQEDSAVYLCASSPMMRGAGGELFFGEGSRLTVL.